The 29 T cell receptor beta chains listed next were all sequenced from one sample in a study of blood T cells in healthy people across ages. A second PCR of about 6 to 11 cycles used a sample-barcoded 5' primer and a J-beta primer mix. TCRdb redid the calling of the 5' RACE reads with MiXCR, one entry per CDR3 protein. Among 1.8 million or so distinct CDR3 sequences, approximately 39% were seen once, and the ten largest hold 23%. Sequenced material: blood. The receptors come from a human donor in good health.

This chain uses TRBV7-9 with TRBJ2-2; 7 bases map to TRBD2. With V trimmed by 3 bases and J by 1 base, 5 bases remained unmatched. CDR3 length: 16 residues. CDR1 is SEHNR and CDR2 is FQNEAQ in the germline V gene (reference sequence). The CDR3 region is CASSFIQRENTGELFF. The DNA of the CDR3 is TGTGCCAGCAGCTTCATTCAGCGGGAGAACACCGGGGAGCTGTTTTTT.

The J gene is TRBJ2-7, the V gene TRBV6-5, with 8 bases lining up with TRBD1. Germline CDR1 MNHEY, CDR2 SVGAGI. The CDR3 is made up of 18 amino acids. J lost 1 base, V lost 2 bases, and 13 bases had no gene match. The CDR3 region is CASSYLAPGGGSSYEQYF. For the CDR3, the DNA is TGTGCCAGCAGTTACCTCGCCCCAGGGGGCGGTTCTTCCTACGAGCAGTACTTC.

Of note for this clonotype: A junction end diverges from the germline sequence, so it may reflect a read error. The J gene is TRBJ2-4, the V gene TRBV29-1; D is perhaps TRBD2 (6 bases). In germline, CDR1 is SQVTM, CDR2 ANQGSEA. This CDR3 has 15 amino acids. In DNA form, the CDR3 reads TGCGGCGTAGAGGAGGGGACGGAGACCTACAATGAGCAGTACTTC. Its translation: CGVEEGTETYNEQYF.

The chain uses TRBV20-1 and TRBJ2-5; D gene unclear. Trimming pared 0 bases from V and 2 bases from J, leaving 7 bases between. CDR1 and CDR2 (germline): DFQATT, SNEGSKA (reference sequence). The CDR3 is 13 residues long. The CDR3, as DNA: TGCAGTGCTAGAGAGGGCTGGCAAGAGACCCAGTACTTC. Amino acids: CSAREGWQETQYF.

The chain has TRBV12-3 or TRBV12-4 and TRBJ2-7, with D tentatively TRBD2 (6 bases). This CDR3 region has 14 residues. The ends were cut back, 6 bases at V and 2 bases at J, with 14 bases in the middle. The CDR3 nucleotides are TGTGCCAGCAGATCGACTAGTGGTCCCTACGAGCAGTACTTC. Protein: CASRSTSGPYEQYF.

This clonotype was observed a few times. The chain employs TRBV6-5 and TRBJ2-1; a weak D match, TRBD2 (6 bases). Looked up from germline, CDR1 is MNHEY and CDR2 is SVGAGI. There are 12 residues in the CDR3. V lost 8 bases and J 14 bases, leaving 19 bases between the germline ends. The CDR3 is CASSKKGDLEFF. In nucleotides, the CDR3 is TGTGCCAGCTCAAAAAAAGGGGACTTGGAGTTCTTC.

This clonotype was observed a few times. The V and J genes are TRBV3-1 and TRBJ2-7; D call uncertain. CDR3 size: 12 residues. Trimming stripped 3 bases from V and 3 bases from J, with 6 bases between. Germline V gene sequence: CDR1 LGHDT, CDR2 YNNKEL (reference sequence). The CDR3 DNA is TGTGCCAGCAGCCATCGTATCTACGAGCAGTACTTC. This codes for CASSHRIYEQYF.

This sequence joins TRBV4-1 and TRBJ2-7; 9 nucleotides match TRBD1. Germline V lookup: CDR1 MGHRA, CDR2 YSYEKL. J was trimmed by 3 bases and V by 4 bases; bases with no gene match: 4. The CDR3 runs 14 residues. The CDR3 nucleotides are TGCGCCAGCAGCCCCTGGGGACAGGGCTACGAGCAGTACTTC. This translates into CASSPWGQGYEQYF.

The rearrangement uses TRBV7-8 and TRBJ1-2; 9 nucleotides match TRBD1. The junction had 6 bases not matched to a gene; V was cut back by 5 bases and J by 5 bases. The CDR3 runs 14 residues. Germline CDR1 reads SGHVS; CDR2 reads FQNEAQ. CDR3 nucleotides: TGTGCCAGCAGCCTGGACAGGGGACGGTATGGCTACACCTTC. This codes for CASSLDRGRYGYTF. The full variable domain, with the rest looked up from reference TRBV7-8 and TRBJ1-2, is GAGVSQSPRYKVAKRGQDVALRCDPISGHVSLFWYQQALGQGPEFLTYFQNEAQLDKSGLPSDRFFAERPEGSVSTLKIQRTQQEDSAVYLCASSLDRGRYGYTFGSGTRLTVV.

This chain connects TRBV7-9 to TRBJ1-2, with D unresolved. The ends were cut back, 1 base at V and 4 bases at J, with 10 bases in the middle. The CDR3 consists of 14 residues. Germline CDR1 SEHNR, CDR2 FQNEAQ (reference sequence). The CDR3 reads CASSLVPLTYGYTF. As DNA, the CDR3 is TGTGCCAGCAGCTTAGTACCGCTGACCTATGGCTACACCTTC.

This clonotype was counted a few times. This rearrangement joins TRBV9 to TRBJ2-7, with a weak D call TRBD2 (6 bases). This CDR3 has 16 residues. The V gene lost 0 bases and the J gene lost 3 bases, with 16 bases spanning the gap. Germline V gene lookup returns CDR1 SGDLS and CDR2 YYNGEE. CDR3 sequence reads: CASSVDTGTGDYEQYF. DNA of the CDR3: TGTGCCAGCAGCGTAGATACCGGGACGGGAGACTACGAGCAGTACTTC.

The genes are TRBV5-1 and TRBJ2-1; tentative D call: TRBD2 (5 bases). The CDR3 is 13 residues long. Germline values: CDR1 SGHRS, CDR2 YFSETQ. Trimming removed 4 bases from V and 6 bases from J, with 11 bases in between. The CDR3 DNA follows: TGCGCCAGCAGCAGAGCGGAATGCAATGAGCAGTTCTTC. Its protein is CASSRAECNEQFF.

The chain couples TRBV20-1 to TRBJ1-5; no clear D gene. Trimming cost V 2 bases and J 1 base, with 9 bases left between them. Germline CDR1 DFQATT, CDR2 SNEGSKA (reference sequence). CDR3 length equals 14 residues. In DNA form, the CDR3 reads TGCAGTGCTAGATCAGATCTGAGCAATCAGCCCCAGCATTTT. Encoded protein: CSARSDLSNQPQHF.

CDR3 nucleotide sequence: TGTGCCAGCGAGGGGGGGGGATACGATACGCAGTATTTT. Amino acid sequence: CASEGGGYDTQYF. The chain joins TRBV7-9 to TRBJ2-3; possibly TRBD2 for D (7 bases). This CDR3 has 13 residues. The V and J ends lost 8 bases and 6 bases respectively, with 15 bases between them. CDR1 and CDR2 (germline): SEHNR, FQNEAQ (reference sequence).

The chain links TRBV28 to TRBJ2-3, with D unresolved. The CDR3 extends over 13 amino acids. Trimming removed 8 bases from V and 0 bases from J, with 9 bases in between. The germline gives CDR1 MDHEN, CDR2 SYDVKM. CDR3 sequence (DNA): TGTGCCAGCGGGTCGTTGAGCACAGATACGCAGTATTTT. It encodes CASGSLSTDTQYF.

This clonotype appeared a few times. This chain joins TRBV7-2 and TRBJ2-1; D perhaps matches TRBD1 (5 bases). V lost 5 bases to trimming and J lost 0 bases, with 11 bases between them. Germline V CDR1 and CDR2: SGHTA, FQGNSA. This CDR3 region has 15 residues. CDR3 DNA: TGTGCCAGCAGCCAGACAGTTAACTCCTACAATGAGCAGTTCTTC. It encodes CASSQTVNSYNEQFF.

This clonotype was seen only a few times. Written as DNA, the CDR3 is TGCAGTGCTCGTCCCCCAGGACAGACCTACGAGCAGTACTTC. Residues: CSARPPGQTYEQYF. The chain recombines TRBV20-1 with TRBJ2-5; D is perhaps TRBD1 (6 bases). The J call may be mistaken, given a closer DNA end match to TRBJ2-7. Germline CDR1 and CDR2: DFQATT and SNEGSKA (reference sequence). The CDR3 extends over 14 amino acids.

CDR3 nucleotides: TGCAGTGCTAGCGGGGAAGGCTCCTACGAGCAGTACTTC. Translated, it gives CSASGEGSYEQYF. This chain connects TRBV20-1 to TRBJ2-7; possible D gene TRBD2, 5 bases. This CDR3 has 13 residues. Trimming pared 3 bases from V and 0 bases from J, leaving 9 bases between. The germline V gene has CDR1 DFQATT and CDR2 SNEGSKA (reference sequence).

The CDR3: CASSQGTVYPSGEQFF. CDR3 in DNA: TGCGCCAGCAGCCAAGGGACAGTATACCCTAGTGGTGAGCAGTTCTTC. This chain links TRBV4-3 with TRBJ2-1, with D maybe TRBD1 (6 bases). The germline V gene encodes CDR1 LGHNA and CDR2 YSLEER. Trimming stripped 1 base from V and 9 bases from J, with 19 bases between. The CDR3 has 16 residues.

The chain combines TRBV28 with TRBJ1-6; maybe TRBD1 (5 bases). Trimming pared 2 bases from V and 3 bases from J, leaving 8 bases between. The germline CDR1 and CDR2 sequences are MDHEN and SYDVKM. CDR3 length: 15 amino acids. The CDR3 DNA reads as TGTGCCAGCAGTTTAGGGGGGGTCTATAATTCACCCCTCCACTTT. Translation: CASSLGGVYNSPLHF.

This clonotype has a handful of counts. This rearrangement joins TRBV20-1 to TRBJ2-6; D is undetermined. This CDR3 contains 16 residues. Germline assignment: CDR1 DFQATT and CDR2 SNEGSKA (reference sequence). V gave up 2 bases and J gave up 1 base, with 12 bases separating them. The CDR3 protein is CSARLQYQSGANVLTF. CDR3 coding DNA: TGCAGTGCTAGACTACAGTACCAGTCTGGGGCCAACGTCCTGACTTTC.

This clonotype has just a few counts. The chain uses TRBV4-3 and TRBJ2-7, with 7 bases that match TRBD1. Germline CDR1 is LGHNA and CDR2 is YSLEER. The J segment lost 4 bases and the V segment lost 0 bases, leaving 6 bases of the junction unmatched. CDR3 length: 15 amino acids. In DNA, the CDR3 is TGCGCCAGCAGCCAAGAGATAGGGGGCATTTACGAGCAGTACTTC. It is translated as CASSQEIGGIYEQYF.

The V call is TRBV12-3 or TRBV12-4, the J call TRBJ1-4, with 7 bases matching TRBD1. The CDR3 covers 14 residues. With 3 bases clipped from V and 8 bases from J, the junction kept 6 bases outside the gene matches. CDR3 sequence reads: CASSFRDSREKLFF. CDR3 coding DNA: TGTGCCAGCAGTTTTCGGGACAGTAGAGAAAAACTGTTTTTT.

To note about this clonotype: An end of the junction differs from the germline gene, which may be a read error. The chain is built from TRBV4-3 and TRBJ2-6; D is unresolved. The CDR3 is 19 amino acids. Germline V lookup: CDR1 LGHNA, CDR2 YSLEER. The CDR3 DNA sequence: TGCGCCGGCAGCCAAGAAACAGTCGGCAGACTGTCTGGGGCCAACGTCCTGACTTTC. Translating gives CAGSQETVGRLSGANVLTF.

V usage is TRBV7-2 and J usage is TRBJ1-6; 10 nucleotides align to TRBD1. CDR1 is SGHTA and CDR2 is FQGNSA in the germline V gene. V shed 3 bases, J shed 11 bases, and the junction held 7 bases outside the gene matches. There are 15 residues in the CDR3. The CDR3 coding sequence is TGTGCCAGCAGCTTCACGGACAGGGGGAATCCACCCCTCCACTTT. It is translated as CASSFTDRGNPPLHF.

The V call is TRBV6-1, the J call TRBJ2-7; TRBD1 aligns across 10 bases. With 5 bases clipped from V and 3 bases from J, the junction kept 7 bases outside the gene matches. The CDR3 runs 15 residues. Germline values: CDR1 MNHNS, CDR2 SASEGT. The CDR3 DNA reads TGTGCCAGCAGTCACCGGGGGGACAGGGGCTACGAGCAGTACTTC. The encoded protein is CASSHRGDRGYEQYF.

There are a few counts of this clonotype. The chain joins TRBV12-3 or TRBV12-4 to TRBJ2-1; TRBD2 agrees at 8 bases. The V segment lost 7 bases and the J segment 10 bases; nucleotides outside the gene matches: 12. CDR3 length equals 14 residues. CDR3 nucleotide sequence: TGTGCCAGCAACTCAAACCGGGGGGGGACCGAGCAGTTCTTC. Translating it yields CASNSNRGGTEQFF.

The genes are TRBV5-1 and TRBJ1-1; no clear D. CDR1 and CDR2 (germline): SGHRS, YFSETQ. Trimming removed 4 bases at V and 0 bases at J, with 10 bases between. The CDR3 loop spans 14 amino acids. For the CDR3, the DNA is TGCGCCAGCAGCCCCCGGACCTTGAACACTGAAGCTTTCTTT. Translation: CASSPRTLNTEAFF.

This clonotype has only a few counts. V gene TRBV7-2 combines with J gene TRBJ1-5; D gene uncertain. This CDR3 comprises 13 residues. V was pared by 5 bases and J by 3 bases, with 8 bases between. Germline assignment: CDR1 SGHTA and CDR2 FQGNSA. The CDR3 reads CASSPRTNQPQHF. CDR3 DNA: TGTGCCAGCAGCCCTCGGACCAATCAGCCCCAGCATTTT. Drawing the rest from reference TRBV7-2 and TRBJ1-5, the complete variable domain is GAGVSQSPSNKVTEKGKDVELRCDPISGHTALYWYRQSLGQGLEFLIYFQGNSAPDKSGLPSDRFSAERTGGSVSTLTIQRTQQEDSAVYLCASSPRTNQPQHFGDGTRLSIL.